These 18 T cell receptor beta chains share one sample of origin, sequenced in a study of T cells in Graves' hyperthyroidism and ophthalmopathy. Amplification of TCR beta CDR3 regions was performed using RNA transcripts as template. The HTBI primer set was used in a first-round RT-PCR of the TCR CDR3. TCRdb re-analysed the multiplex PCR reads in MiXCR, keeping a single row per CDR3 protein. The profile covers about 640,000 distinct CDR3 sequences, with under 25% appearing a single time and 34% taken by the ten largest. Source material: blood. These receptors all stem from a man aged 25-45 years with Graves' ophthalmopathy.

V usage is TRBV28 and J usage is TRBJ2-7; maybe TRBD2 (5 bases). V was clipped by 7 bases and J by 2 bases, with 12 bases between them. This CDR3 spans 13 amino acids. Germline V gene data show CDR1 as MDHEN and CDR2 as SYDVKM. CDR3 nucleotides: TGTGCCAGCACCCCTGTGCGGGCCTACGAGCAGTACTTC. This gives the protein CASTPVRAYEQYF. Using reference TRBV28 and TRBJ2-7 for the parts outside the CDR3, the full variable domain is DVKVTQSSRYLVKRTGEKVFLECVQDMDHENMFWYRQDPGLGLRLIYFSYDVKMKEKGDIPEGYSVSREKKERFSLILESASTNQTSMYLCASTPVRAYEQYFGPGTRLTVT.

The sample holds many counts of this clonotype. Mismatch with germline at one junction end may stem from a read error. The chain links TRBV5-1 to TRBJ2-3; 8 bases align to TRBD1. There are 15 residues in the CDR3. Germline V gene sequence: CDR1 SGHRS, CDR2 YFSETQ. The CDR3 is CASSLGQGSTDTQYF. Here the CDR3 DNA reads TGTGCCAGCAGTTTAGGACAGGGAAGCACAGATACGCAGTATTTT. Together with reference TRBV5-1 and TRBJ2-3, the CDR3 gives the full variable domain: KAGVTQTPRYLIKTRGQQVTLSCSPISGHRSVSWYQQTPGQGLQFLFEYFSETQRNKGNFPGRFSGRQFSNSRSEMNVSTLELGDSALYLCASSLGQGSTDTQYFGPGTRLTVL.

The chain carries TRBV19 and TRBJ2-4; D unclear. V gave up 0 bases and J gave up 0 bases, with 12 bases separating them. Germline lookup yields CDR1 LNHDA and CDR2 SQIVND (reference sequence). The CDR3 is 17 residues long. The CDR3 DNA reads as TGTGCCAGTAGTATAGACAGCGTGATCTTAGCCAAAAACATTCAGTACTTC. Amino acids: CASSIDSVILAKNIQYF. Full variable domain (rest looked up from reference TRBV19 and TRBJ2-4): DGGITQSPKYLFRKEGQNVTLSCEQNLNHDAMYWYRQDPGQGLRLIYYSQIVNDFQKGDIAEGYSVSREKKESFPLTVTSAQKNPTAFYLCASSIDSVILAKNIQYFGAGTRLSVL.

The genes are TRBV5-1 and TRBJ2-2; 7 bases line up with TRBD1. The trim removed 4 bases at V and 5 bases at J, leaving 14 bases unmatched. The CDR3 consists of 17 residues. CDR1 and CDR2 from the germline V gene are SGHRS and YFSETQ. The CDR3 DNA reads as TGCGCCAGCAGCCTCAGACAAGACAGGGAACGGACCGGGGAGCTGTTTTTT. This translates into CASSLRQDRERTGELFF.

The CDR3 spells CSVERTGTLGETQYF. CDR3 nucleotides: TGCAGCGTTGAGAGAACCGGGACACTCGGAGAGACCCAGTACTTC. This chain joins TRBV29-1 and TRBJ2-5, with TRBD1 as a possible D gene (6 bases). The germline gives CDR1 SQVTM, CDR2 ANQGSEA. The V end lost 3 bases, the J end lost 4 bases, and 18 bases lay between the germline ends. CDR3 size: 15 residues.

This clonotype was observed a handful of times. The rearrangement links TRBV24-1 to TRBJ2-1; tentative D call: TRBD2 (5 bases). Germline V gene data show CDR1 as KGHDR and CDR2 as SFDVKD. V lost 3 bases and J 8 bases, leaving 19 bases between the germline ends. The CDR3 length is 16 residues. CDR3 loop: CATSDADSAIGDEQFF. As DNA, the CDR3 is TGTGCCACCAGTGATGCGGACTCAGCGATCGGGGATGAGCAGTTCTTC.

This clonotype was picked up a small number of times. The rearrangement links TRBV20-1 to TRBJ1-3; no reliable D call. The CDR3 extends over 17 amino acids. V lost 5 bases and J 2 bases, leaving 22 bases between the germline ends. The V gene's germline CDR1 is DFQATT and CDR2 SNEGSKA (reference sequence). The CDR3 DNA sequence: TGCAGTGCTCCGATGGCCAGAGGCCGCTTCACTGGAAACACCATATATTTT. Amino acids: CSAPMARGRFTGNTIYF.

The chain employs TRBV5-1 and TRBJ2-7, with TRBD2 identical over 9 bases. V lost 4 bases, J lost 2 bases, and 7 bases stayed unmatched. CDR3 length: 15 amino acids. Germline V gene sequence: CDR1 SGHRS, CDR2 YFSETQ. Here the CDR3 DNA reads TGCGCCAGCAGCCGAGGGACTAGCAACCCCTACGAGCAGTACTTC. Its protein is CASSRGTSNPYEQYF.

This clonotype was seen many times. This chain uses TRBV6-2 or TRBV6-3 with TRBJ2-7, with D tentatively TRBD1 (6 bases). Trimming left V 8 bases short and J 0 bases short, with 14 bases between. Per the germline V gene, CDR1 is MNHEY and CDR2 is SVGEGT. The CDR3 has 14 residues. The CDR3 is CASGRSGASYEQYF. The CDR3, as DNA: TGTGCCAGCGGGCGGTCAGGGGCCTCCTACGAGCAGTACTTC.

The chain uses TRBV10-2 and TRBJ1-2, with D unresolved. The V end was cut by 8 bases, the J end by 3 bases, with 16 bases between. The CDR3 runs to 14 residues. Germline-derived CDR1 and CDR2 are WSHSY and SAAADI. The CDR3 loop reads CASGQNHVDYGYTF. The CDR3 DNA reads TGCGCCAGCGGGCAGAACCACGTTGACTATGGCTACACCTTC.

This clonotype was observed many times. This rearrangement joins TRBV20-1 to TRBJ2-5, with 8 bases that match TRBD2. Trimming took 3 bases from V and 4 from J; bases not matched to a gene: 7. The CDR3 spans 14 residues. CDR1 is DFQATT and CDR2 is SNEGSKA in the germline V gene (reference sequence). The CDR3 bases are TGCAGTGCTAGTTGGCGGGAGGCCGGAGAGACCCAGTACTTC. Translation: CSASWREAGETQYF.

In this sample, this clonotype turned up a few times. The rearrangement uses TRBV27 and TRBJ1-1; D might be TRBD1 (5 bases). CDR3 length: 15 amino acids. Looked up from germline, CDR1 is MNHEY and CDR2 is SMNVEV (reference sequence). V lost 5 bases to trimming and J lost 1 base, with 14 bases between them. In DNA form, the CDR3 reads TGTGCCAGCAGTAGTTCAGGGCTCCGGAACACTGAAGCTTTCTTT. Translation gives CASSSSGLRNTEAFF.

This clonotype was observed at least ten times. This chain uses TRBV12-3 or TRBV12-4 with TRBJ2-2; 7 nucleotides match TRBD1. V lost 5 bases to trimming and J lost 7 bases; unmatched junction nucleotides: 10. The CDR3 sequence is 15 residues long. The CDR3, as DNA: TGTGCCAGCAGTCGGCGGACAGGTCTTATCGGGGAGCTGTTTTTT. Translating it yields CASSRRTGLIGELFF.

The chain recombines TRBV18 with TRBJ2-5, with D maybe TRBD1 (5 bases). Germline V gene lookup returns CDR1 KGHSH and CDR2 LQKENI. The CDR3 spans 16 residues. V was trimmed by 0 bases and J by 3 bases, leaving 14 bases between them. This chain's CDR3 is CASSPPVAGNKETQYF. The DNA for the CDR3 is TGTGCCAGCTCACCACCCGTGGCAGGGAACAAAGAGACCCAGTACTTC.

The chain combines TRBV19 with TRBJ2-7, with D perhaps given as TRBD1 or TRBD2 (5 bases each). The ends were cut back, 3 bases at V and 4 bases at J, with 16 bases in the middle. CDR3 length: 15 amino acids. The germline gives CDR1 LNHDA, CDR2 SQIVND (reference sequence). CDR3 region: CASSIGQLGVYEQYF. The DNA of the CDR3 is TGTGCCAGTAGTATTGGTCAGTTGGGGGTTTACGAGCAGTACTTC.

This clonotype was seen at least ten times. This CDR3 is CASSLQGTSGTNNEQFF. The CDR3 DNA sequence: TGTGCCAGCAGCCTACAGGGGACTAGCGGGACCAACAATGAGCAGTTCTTC. This chain joins TRBV7-2 and TRBJ2-1; 13 bases fit TRBD2. V was pared by 5 bases and J by 5 bases, with 9 bases of the junction left unmatched. The CDR3 is made up of 17 amino acids. Germline CDR1 is SGHTA and CDR2 is FQGNSA.

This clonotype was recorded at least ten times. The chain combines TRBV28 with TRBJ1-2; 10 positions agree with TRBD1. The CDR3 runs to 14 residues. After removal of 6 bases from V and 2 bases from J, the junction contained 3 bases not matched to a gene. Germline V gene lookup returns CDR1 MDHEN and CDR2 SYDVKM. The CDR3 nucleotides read TGTGCCAGCAGACGGGACAGGGGCAACTATGGCTACACCTTC. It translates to CASRRDRGNYGYTF.

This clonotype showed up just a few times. The CDR3 DNA follows: TGTGCCAGCAGTTCCGCAGGGTTTTCCTACGAGCAGTACTTC. This codes for CASSSAGFSYEQYF. The gene calls are TRBV27 and TRBJ2-7; the D gene is possibly TRBD1 (5 bases). The length of the CDR3 is 14 residues. Per germline, CDR1 MNHEY and CDR2 SMNVEV (reference sequence). V lost 4 bases, J lost 1 base, and 11 bases lay in between.